These 17 T cell receptor beta chains were all obtained from the same sample, sequenced in a study of blood T cell repertoires in COVID-19. Assay used: immunoSEQ multiplex PCR; TCRdb lists only in-frame clones, some missing. The sample contains around 140,000 clones, 70% to 90% of which appear only once. Sequencing was carried out using peripheral blood. The receptor set was obtained from a man in his 70s with acute or convalescent COVID-19.

The J gene is TRBJ1-3, the V gene TRBV5-1; D is possibly TRBD1 (6 bases). The CDR3 loop spans 15 amino acids. Trimming took 4 bases from V and 9 from J, leaving 20 bases between them. Per the germline V gene, CDR1 is SGHRS and CDR2 is YFSETQ. The CDR3 spells CASSQDRPEIGTIYF. The CDR3 DNA is TGCGCCAGCAGCCAGGACAGACCCGAAATAGGCACCATATATTTT.

The chain has TRBV27 and TRBJ1-1; D unclear. V was trimmed by 4 bases and J by 0 bases, leaving 6 bases between them. CDR3 size: 13 residues. CDR1 is MNHEY and CDR2 is SMNVEV in the germline V gene (reference sequence). The CDR3 here is CASSYAVNTEAFF. The CDR3 bases are TGTGCCAGCAGTTATGCAGTGAACACTGAAGCTTTCTTT.

The CDR3 loop is CASSPTDLRGYTF. The CDR3 DNA reads TGTGCCAGCAGCCCCACCGACTTGCGTGGCTACACCTTC. The chain recombines TRBV6-5 with TRBJ1-2; D is unclear. CDR3 length: 13 residues. CDR1 is MNHEY, CDR2 SVGAGI, per germline. V was trimmed by 6 bases and J by 7 bases, leaving 15 bases between them.

V gene TRBV7-2 combines with J gene TRBJ1-1, with 9 bases identical to TRBD1. There are 16 residues in the CDR3. Per germline, CDR1 SGHTA and CDR2 FQGNSA. The ends lost 5 bases at V and 2 bases at J; junction bases unmatched: 9. This CDR3 reads CASSAQPGQGNTEAFF. CDR3 nucleotide sequence: TGTGCCAGCAGCGCTCAACCGGGACAGGGAAACACTGAAGCTTTCTTT.

V usage is TRBV15 and J usage is TRBJ2-1, with TRBD2 identical over 13 bases. CDR3 length: 19 amino acids. In germline, CDR1 is LNHNV, CDR2 YYDKDF (reference sequence). The V and J ends lost 0 bases and 1 base, in that order; junction bases with no gene match: 6. This CDR3 is CATSRDLGTSGNSYNEQFF. The CDR3 DNA is TGTGCCACCAGCAGAGATCTAGGGACTAGCGGGAATTCCTACAATGAGCAGTTCTTC.

V usage is TRBV6-1 and J usage is TRBJ2-7; D gene uncertain. CDR1 is MNHNS, CDR2 SASEGT, per germline. Trimming removed 2 bases at V and 4 bases at J, with 12 bases between. This CDR3 contains 14 residues. The CDR3 region is CASSESGTQYEQYF. The CDR3 region has the DNA TGTGCCAGCAGTGAATCCGGTACTCAATACGAGCAGTACTTC.

The gene calls are TRBV7-9 and TRBJ2-1, with TRBD1 identical over 10 bases. Unmatched junction bases numbered 9, after V lost 5 bases and J lost 8 bases. CDR1 and CDR2 from the germline V gene are SEHNR and FQNEAQ (reference sequence). This CDR3 spans 15 amino acids. CDR3 sequence reads: CASSHWDRGRDEQFF. The DNA of the CDR3 is TGTGCCAGCAGCCACTGGGACAGGGGCCGGGATGAGCAGTTCTTC.

This clone was counted a single time. This chain connects TRBV5-6 to TRBJ2-7, with D hard to call. Germline CDR1 is SGHDT and CDR2 is YYEEEE. V was clipped by 2 bases and J by 1 base, with 7 bases between them. The CDR3 length is 13 residues. In nucleotides, the CDR3 is TGTGCCAGCAGCTTACCACGGTCCTACGAGCAGTACTTC. It codes for CASSLPRSYEQYF.

This chain uses TRBV5-4 with TRBJ2-5; 9 positions match TRBD1. V lost 4 bases to trimming and J lost 1 base; unmatched junction nucleotides: 11. Looked up from germline, CDR1 is SGHNT and CDR2 is YYREEE (reference sequence). The CDR3 length is 17 residues. The CDR3 coding sequence is TGTGCCAGCAGCCCACGGACAGGGGTTCGGGGCCAAGAGACCCAGTACTTC. It translates to CASSPRTGVRGQETQYF. Full variable domain (remainder filled in from reference TRBV5-4 and TRBJ2-5): ETGVTQSPTHLIKTRGQQVTLRCSSQSGHNTVSWYQQALGQGPQFIFQYYREEENGRGNFPPRFSGLQFPNYSSELNVNALELDDSALYLCASSPRTGVRGQETQYFGPGTRLLVL.

The CDR3 spells CASSQDLGLGGPGELFF. The CDR3 DNA follows: TGTGCCAGCAGCCAAGATCTAGGACTAGGAGGTCCCGGGGAGCTGTTTTTT. The chain joins TRBV3-1 (or the pseudogene TRBV3-2) to TRBJ2-2; TRBD2 matches 7 bases. V trimming: 0 bases; J trimming: 6 bases; junction bases outside the gene matches: 10. This CDR3 has 17 amino acids. Germline V gene data show CDR1 as LGHDT and CDR2 as YNNKEL (reference sequence).

The V call is TRBV15, the J call TRBJ1-1, with D tentatively TRBD1 (5 bases). The CDR3 is 11 residues long. Germline V CDR1 and CDR2: LNHNV, YYDKDF (reference sequence). The V and J ends lost 4 bases and 11 bases respectively, with 11 bases between them. CDR3 protein: CATSKGRGAFF. The CDR3 nucleotides are TGTGCCACCAGCAAAGGTCGGGGGGCTTTCTTT.

The CDR3 bases are TGTGCCACCAGAGCCTCCGGGACTAGCGGGGGATCGTATAGCTCCTACAATGAGCAGTTCTTC. Its protein product is CATRASGTSGGSYSSYNEQFF. The gene calls are TRBV19 and TRBJ2-1; TRBD2 agrees at 14 bases. The V gene end was trimmed by 10 bases and the J gene end by 0 bases; junction bases not matched to a gene: 20. From germline, CDR1 is LNHDA and CDR2 SQIVND (reference sequence). The CDR3 extends over 21 amino acids.

Written as DNA, the CDR3 is TGTGCCAGCTCCAACCGGAGGGAGGGAACTGAAGCTTTCTTT. It codes for CASSNRREGTEAFF. This sequence joins TRBV6-6 and TRBJ1-1; D is ambiguous. Germline assignment: CDR1 MNHNY and CDR2 SVGAGI (reference sequence). This CDR3 has 14 residues. Trimming took off 8 bases at V and 5 bases at J, with 18 bases between the two ends.

As for this clone: This same CDR3 is encoded by further DNA sequences in the sample. The chain has TRBV6-5 and TRBJ1-2; D may be TRBD1 (5 bases). This CDR3 is 13 amino acids long. The germline gives CDR1 MNHEY, CDR2 SVGAGI. Deletions cut 6 bases from V and 3 bases from J, with 11 bases between. Here the CDR3 DNA reads TGTGCCAGCAGGGCAGGGTCGGACTATGGCTACACCTTC. Protein product: CASRAGSDYGYTF.

V and J are TRBV6-1 and TRBJ2-5; 8 nucleotides line up with TRBD2. V lost 0 bases to trimming and J lost 5 bases; unmatched junction nucleotides: 5. Germline CDR1 reads MNHNS; CDR2 reads SASEGT. The CDR3 covers 15 residues. The CDR3 loop is CASSEAERGRETQYF. The CDR3 DNA sequence: TGTGCCAGCAGTGAAGCGGAGCGGGGGCGGGAGACCCAGTACTTC.

This chain uses TRBV4-1 with TRBJ1-2; D remains ambiguous. Looked up from germline, CDR1 is MGHRA and CDR2 is YSYEKL. With 1 base removed from V and 7 bases from J, the gap between germline ends came to 7 bases. CDR3 length: 12 amino acids. The CDR3 DNA reads as TGCGCCAGCAGCCAAGTGGGAGGTGGCTACACCTTC. Protein sequence: CASSQVGGGYTF.

The chain has TRBV2 and TRBJ1-5; 8 nucleotides line up with TRBD1. There are 13 residues in the CDR3. Trimming removed 7 bases from V and 6 bases from J; junction bases left unmatched: 5. CDR1 is SNHLY and CDR2 is FYNNEI in the germline V gene. For the CDR3, the DNA is TGTGCCAGCAACGGACAGGGCGGTCAGCCCCAGCATTTT. Its protein is CASNGQGGQPQHF.